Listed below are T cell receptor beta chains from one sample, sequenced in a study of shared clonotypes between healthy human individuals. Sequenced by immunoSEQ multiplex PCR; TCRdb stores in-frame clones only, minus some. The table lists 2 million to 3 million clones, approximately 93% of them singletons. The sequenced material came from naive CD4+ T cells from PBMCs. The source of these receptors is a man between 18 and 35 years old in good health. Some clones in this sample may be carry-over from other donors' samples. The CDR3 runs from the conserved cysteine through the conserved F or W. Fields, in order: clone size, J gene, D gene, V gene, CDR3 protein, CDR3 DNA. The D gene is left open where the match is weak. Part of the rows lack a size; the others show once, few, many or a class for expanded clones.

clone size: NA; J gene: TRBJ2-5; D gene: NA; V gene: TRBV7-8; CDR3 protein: CASSLETVGAQYF; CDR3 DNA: TGTGCCAGCAGCTTAGAGACCGTCGGGGCCCAGTACTTC
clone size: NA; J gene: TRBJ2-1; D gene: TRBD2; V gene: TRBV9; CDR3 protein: CASSATSGTSGRVEQFF; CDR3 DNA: TGTGCCAGCAGCGCCACCTCGGGGACTAGCGGGAGGGTTGAGCAGTTCTTC
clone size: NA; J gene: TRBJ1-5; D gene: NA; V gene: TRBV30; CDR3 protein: CAYTPGTNSNQPQHF; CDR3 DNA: TGTGCCTACACTCCCGGGACAAATAGCAATCAGCCCCAGCATTTT
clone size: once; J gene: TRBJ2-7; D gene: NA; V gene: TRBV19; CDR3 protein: CASSIPGRPYEQYF; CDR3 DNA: TGTGCCAGTAGTATTCCAGGGAGACCCTACGAGCAGTACTTC
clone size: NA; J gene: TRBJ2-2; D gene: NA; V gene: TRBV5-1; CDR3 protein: CASSLVQGSGTGELFF; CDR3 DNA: TGCGCCAGCAGCTTGGTGCAGGGGTCGGGCACCGGGGAGCTGTTTTTT
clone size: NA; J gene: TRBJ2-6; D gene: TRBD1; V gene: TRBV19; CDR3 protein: CATSGQNSGANVLTF; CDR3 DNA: TGTGCCACCTCGGGACAGAACTCTGGGGCCAACGTCCTGACTTTC
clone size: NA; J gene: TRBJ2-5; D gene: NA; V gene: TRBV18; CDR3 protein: CASSPKETQYF; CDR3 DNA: TGTGCCAGCTCACCAAAAGAGACCCAGTACTTC
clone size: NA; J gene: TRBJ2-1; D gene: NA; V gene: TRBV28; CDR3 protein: CASSLSGSSYNEQFF; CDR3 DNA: TGTGCCAGCAGTTTGAGCGGAAGTTCCTACAATGAGCAGTTCTTC
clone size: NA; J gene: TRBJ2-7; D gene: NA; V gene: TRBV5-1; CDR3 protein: CASSLAGRPNSYEQYF; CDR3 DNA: TGCGCCAGCAGCTTGGCCGGTCGGCCCAACTCCTACGAGCAGTACTTC
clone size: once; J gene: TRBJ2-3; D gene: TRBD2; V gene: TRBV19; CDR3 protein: CWPSGMADTQYF; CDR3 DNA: TGTTGGCCTAGCGGGATGGCAGATACGCAGTATTTT
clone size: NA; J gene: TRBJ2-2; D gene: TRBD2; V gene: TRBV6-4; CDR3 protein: CASSRAGGSTGELFF; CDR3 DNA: TGTGCCAGCAGTCGAGCGGGGGGGAGCACCGGGGAGCTGTTTTTT
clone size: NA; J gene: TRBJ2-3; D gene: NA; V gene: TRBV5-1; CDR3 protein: CASSLQQDTQYF; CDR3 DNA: TGCGCCAGCAGCTTGCAACAAGATACGCAGTATTTT
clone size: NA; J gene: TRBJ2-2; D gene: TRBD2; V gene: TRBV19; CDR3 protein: CASRRASGSLDTGELFF; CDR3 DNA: TGTGCCAGCCGCAGGGCTAGCGGGAGTCTGGACACCGGGGAGCTGTTTTTT
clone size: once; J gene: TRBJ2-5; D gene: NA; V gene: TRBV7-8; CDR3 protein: CASRDREGLWETQYF; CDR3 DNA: TGTGCCAGCAGGGACAGGGAGGGCCTGTGGGAGACCCAGTACTTC
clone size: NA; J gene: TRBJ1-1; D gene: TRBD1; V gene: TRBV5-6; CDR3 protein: CASSPGQGKTEAFF; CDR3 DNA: TGTGCCAGCAGCCCTGGACAGGGGAAGACTGAAGCTTTCTTT
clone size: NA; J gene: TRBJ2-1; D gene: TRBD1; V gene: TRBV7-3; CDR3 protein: CASSLTGGNGANEQFF; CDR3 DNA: TGTGCCAGCAGCTTAACAGGGGGCAACGGAGCAAATGAGCAGTTCTTC
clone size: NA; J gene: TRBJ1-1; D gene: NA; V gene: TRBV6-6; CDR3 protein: CASSYGDRMNTEAFF; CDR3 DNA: TGTGCCAGCAGTTACGGGGATCGGATGAACACTGAAGCTTTCTTT
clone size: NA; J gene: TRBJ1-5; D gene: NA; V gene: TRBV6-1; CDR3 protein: CASSVFLDQPQHF; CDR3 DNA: TGTGCCAGCAGTGTTTTTCTAGATCAGCCCCAGCATTTT
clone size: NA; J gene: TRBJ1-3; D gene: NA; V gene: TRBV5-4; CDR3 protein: CASSLPGGNTIYF; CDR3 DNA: TGTGCCAGCAGCTTGCCCGGTGGAAACACCATATATTTT
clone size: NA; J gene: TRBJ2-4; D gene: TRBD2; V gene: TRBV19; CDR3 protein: CASSLSGGIQYF; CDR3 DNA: TGTGCCAGTAGTTTGAGCGGGGGCATTCAGTACTTC
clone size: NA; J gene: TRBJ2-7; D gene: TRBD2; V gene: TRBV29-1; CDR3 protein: CSVQPAGVGYEQYF; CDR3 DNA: TGCAGCGTCCAACCCGCGGGAGTAGGCTACGAGCAGTACTTC
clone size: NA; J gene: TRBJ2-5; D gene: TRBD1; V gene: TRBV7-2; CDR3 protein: CASSPNKGAGGLETQYF; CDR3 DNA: TGTGCCAGCAGCCCTAATAAGGGTGCAGGGGGCTTGGAGACCCAGTACTTC
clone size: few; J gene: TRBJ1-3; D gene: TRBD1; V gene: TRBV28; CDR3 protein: CASNPMDRVNTIYF; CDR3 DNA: TGTGCCAGCAACCCTATGGACAGGGTTAACACCATATATTTT
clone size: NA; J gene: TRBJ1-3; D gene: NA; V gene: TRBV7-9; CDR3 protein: CASSRPGTSSGNTIYF; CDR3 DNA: TGTGCCAGCAGCCGACCGGGGACTAGCTCTGGAAACACCATATATTTT
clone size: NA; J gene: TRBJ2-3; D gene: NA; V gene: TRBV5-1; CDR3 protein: CASSLRLAAGTDTQYF; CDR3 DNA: TGCGCCAGCAGCTTGAGGCTAGCCGCCGGCACAGATACGCAGTATTTT
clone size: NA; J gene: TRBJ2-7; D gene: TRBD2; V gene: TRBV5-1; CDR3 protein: CASSPSGSYEQYF; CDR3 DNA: TGCGCCAGCAGTCCTAGCGGATCCTACGAGCAGTACTTC